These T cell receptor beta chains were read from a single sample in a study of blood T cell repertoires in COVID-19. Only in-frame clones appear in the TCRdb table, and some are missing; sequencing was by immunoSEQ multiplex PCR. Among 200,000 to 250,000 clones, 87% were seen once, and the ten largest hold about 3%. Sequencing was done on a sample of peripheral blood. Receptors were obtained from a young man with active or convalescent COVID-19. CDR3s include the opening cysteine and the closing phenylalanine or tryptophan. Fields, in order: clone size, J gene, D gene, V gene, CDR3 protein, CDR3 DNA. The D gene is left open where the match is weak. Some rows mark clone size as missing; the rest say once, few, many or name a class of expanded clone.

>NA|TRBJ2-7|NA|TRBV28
CASSFSYEQYF
TGTGCCAGCAGCTTTTCTTACGAGCAGTACTTC
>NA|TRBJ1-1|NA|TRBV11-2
CASSLMAAQNTEAFF
TGTGCCAGCAGCTTAATGGCGGCTCAGAACACTGAAGCTTTCTTT
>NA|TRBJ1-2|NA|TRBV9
CASSTYREASYGYTF
TGTGCCAGCAGCACATACAGGGAAGCGAGCTATGGCTACACCTTC
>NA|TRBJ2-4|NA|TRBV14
CASSLVGENIQYF
TGTGCCAGCAGCCTTGTGGGAGAAAACATTCAGTACTTC
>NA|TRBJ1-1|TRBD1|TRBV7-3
CASSPGQGAGTEAFF
TGTGCCAGCAGTCCAGGACAGGGGGCAGGCACTGAAGCTTTCTTT
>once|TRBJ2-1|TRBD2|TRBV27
CASVAGGSILYNEQFF
TGTGCCAGCGTAGCGGGGGGGAGTATTCTCTACAATGAGCAGTTCTTC
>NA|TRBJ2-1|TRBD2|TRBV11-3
CASSSRRENFNEQFF
TGTGCCAGCAGCTCCCGGCGGGAGAACTTCAATGAGCAGTTCTTC
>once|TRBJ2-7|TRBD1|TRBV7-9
CASSSPGTGVPLYEQYF
TGTGCCAGCAGCTCCCCCGGGACAGGGGTTCCATTATACGAGCAGTACTTC
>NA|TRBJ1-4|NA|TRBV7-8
CASSLIYGGREKLFF
TGTGCCAGCAGCCTCATCTACGGGGGGAGGGAAAAACTGTTTTTT
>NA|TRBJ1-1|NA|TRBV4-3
CASSQQGSTEAFF
TGCGCCAGCAGCCAGCAAGGGAGTACTGAAGCTTTCTTT
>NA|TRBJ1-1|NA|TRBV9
CASSQQGTEAFF
TGTGCCAGCAGCCAACAGGGCACTGAAGCTTTCTTT
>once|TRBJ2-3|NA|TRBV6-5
CASIRGDTQYF
TGTGCCAGCATTAGGGGGGATACGCAGTATTTT
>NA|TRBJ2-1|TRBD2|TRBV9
CASSPGLAGGLYNEQFF
TGTGCCAGCAGCCCGGGACTAGCGGGAGGGCTCTACAATGAGCAGTTCTTC
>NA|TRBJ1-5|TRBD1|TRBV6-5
CASSYPTTGGRQPQHF
TGTGCCAGCAGTTACCCAACGACAGGGGGCCGACAGCCCCAGCATTTT
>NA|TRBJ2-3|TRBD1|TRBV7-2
CASSLGATGGDTQYF
TGTGCCAGCAGCTTAGGTGCGACAGGGGGAGATACGCAGTATTTT
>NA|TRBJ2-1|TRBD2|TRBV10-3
CAILPTSGEDNEQFF
TGTGCCATTCTCCCGACTAGCGGGGAGGACAATGAGCAGTTCTTC
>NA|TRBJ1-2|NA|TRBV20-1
CSAPNREGYTF
TGCAGTGCTCCTAACAGGGAAGGCTACACCTTC
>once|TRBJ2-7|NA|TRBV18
CASSQLPSYEQYF
TGTGCCAGCTCACAACTTCCGAGCTACGAGCAGTACTTC
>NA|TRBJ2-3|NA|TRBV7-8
CASSLARGPTDTQYF
TGTGCCAGCAGCTTAGCGCGGGGGCCCACAGATACGCAGTATTTT
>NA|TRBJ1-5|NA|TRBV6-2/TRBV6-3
CASSRGSQPQHF
TGTGCCAGCAGTAGGGGGAGTCAGCCCCAGCATTTT
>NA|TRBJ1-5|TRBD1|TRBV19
CASSVLPGQINQPQHF
TGTGCCAGTAGTGTTCTTCCGGGACAGATCAATCAGCCCCAGCATTTT
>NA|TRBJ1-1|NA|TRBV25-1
CASSPAGMNSEAFF
TGTGCCAGCAGTCCCGCGGGCATGAACTCTGAAGCTTTCTTT
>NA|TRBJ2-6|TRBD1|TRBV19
CASSMSDRVGANVLTF
TGTGCCAGTAGTATGTCGGACAGGGTTGGGGCCAACGTCCTGACTTTC
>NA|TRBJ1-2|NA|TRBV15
CATSRVQGTYGYTF
TGTGCCACCAGCAGAGTTCAGGGGACCTATGGCTACACCTTC
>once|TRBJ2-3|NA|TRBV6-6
CASSYWLASDTDTQYF
TGTGCCAGCAGTTACTGGCTAGCTAGTGACACAGATACGCAGTATTTT